Shown below are 18 T cell receptor beta chains from a single sample sequenced in a study of metastatic and nonmetastatic thyroid tumors (TCRdb year 2020). None of the patients had been given any treatment before thyroid surgery. Libraries came from PCR. Sequencing was carried out with an Illumina HiSeq 4000. TCRdb itself trimmed the public reads at Q25 with fastp, ran MiXCR and retained productive beta chains. This sample has tens of thousands of clones in its table, and roughly a sixth of those were observed once. The biggest ten clones account for less than 40% of the sample. Sequenced material: blood. The receptor source for this set is a female donor with papillary thyroid cancer or a benign thyroid nodule (not recorded which). Some clones in this sample may be carry-over from other donors' samples.

This chain connects TRBV20-1 to TRBJ2-1; 9 bases fit TRBD2. Germline V lookup: CDR1 DFQATT, CDR2 SNEGSKA (reference sequence). The CDR3 runs 16 residues. The ends lost 0 bases at V and 3 bases at J; junction bases unmatched: 6. The CDR3 reads CSARDVGGRGYNEQFF. In nucleotides, the CDR3 is TGCAGTGCTAGAGATGTTGGCGGGAGGGGCTACAATGAGCAGTTCTTC.

V and J are TRBV27 and TRBJ2-7; no firm D call. Trimming took off 6 bases at V and 2 bases at J, with 11 bases between the two ends. This CDR3 contains 13 residues. Looked up from germline, CDR1 is MNHEY and CDR2 is SMNVEV (reference sequence). The CDR3 DNA sequence: TGTGCCAGCAGGACCGATGACACCTACGAGCAGTACTTC. This sequence encodes CASRTDDTYEQYF.

This clone was picked up a small number of times. The J gene is TRBJ2-5, the V gene TRBV2; weak D call: TRBD1 (6 bases). V dropped 3 bases and J dropped 4 bases, with 12 bases sitting between them. The CDR3 spans 14 residues. CDR1 is SNHLY and CDR2 is FYNNEI in the germline V gene. The CDR3: CASSDTGSGETQYF. The CDR3, as DNA: TGTGCCAGCAGTGACACAGGGAGCGGAGAGACCCAGTACTTC.

This clone was recorded at least ten times. The CDR3 loop reads CASSQGWGAASEQYF. CDR3 nucleotides: TGTGCCAGCAGCCAAGGGTGGGGGGCTGCGTCCGAGCAGTACTTC. V and J are TRBV3-1 and TRBJ2-7; tentatively, D is TRBD1 or TRBD2 (6 bases each). Trimming took 1 base from V and 6 from J, leaving 16 bases between them. The germline V gene encodes CDR1 LGHDT and CDR2 YNNKEL (reference sequence). This CDR3 contains 15 residues.

The table lists this clone with many counts. The chain couples TRBV7-9 to TRBJ2-3, with 9 bases aligning to TRBD1. The CDR3 loop spans 14 amino acids. Unmatched junction bases numbered 6, after V lost 5 bases and J lost 6 bases. Germline V gene lookup returns CDR1 SEHNR and CDR2 FQNEAQ (reference sequence). The CDR3 coding sequence is TGTGCCAGCAGCCGGGTACAGGGGGCGGATACGCAGTATTTT. It codes for CASSRVQGADTQYF.

CDR3 sequence (DNA): TGTGCCACCAGCAGGACCCCCACCTACGAGCAGTACTTC. Residues: CATSRTPTYEQYF. The chain combines TRBV15 with TRBJ2-7; D uncertain. The germline V gene has CDR1 LNHNV and CDR2 YYDKDF (reference sequence). V was clipped by 3 bases and J by 2 bases, with 8 bases between them. The CDR3 spans 13 residues.

This clone came up many times. This chain connects TRBV5-6 to TRBJ1-1; TRBD1 is a possible D gene (6 bases). The CDR3 extends over 13 amino acids. Germline lookup yields CDR1 SGHDT and CDR2 YYEEEE. V lost 3 bases and J 6 bases, leaving 12 bases between the germline ends. The CDR3 spells CASSYNRVSEAFF. DNA for the CDR3: TGTGCCAGCAGCTATAACAGGGTCTCTGAAGCTTTCTTT.

This clone has a count of ten or more. The chain has TRBV7-2 and TRBJ2-5; TRBD2 agrees at 11 bases. The CDR3 runs 17 residues. Germline loops: CDR1 SGHTA, CDR2 FQGNSA. Trimming at V came to 1 base and at J to 0 bases, leaving 4 bases not matched to a gene. CDR3 DNA: TGTGCCAGCAGCTTAGGGCTAGCGGGAGGTTACCAAGAGACCCAGTACTTC. It is translated as CASSLGLAGGYQETQYF.

The chain combines TRBV27 with TRBJ2-1; 12 bases map to TRBD2. The ends lost 10 bases at V and 6 bases at J; junction bases unmatched: 7. Germline values: CDR1 MNHEY, CDR2 SMNVEV (reference sequence). CDR3 length: 14 residues. The CDR3, as DNA: TGTGCCACCGAGGGACTAGCGGGTTCCAATGAGCAGTTCTTC. Translating it yields CATEGLAGSNEQFF.

This clone was observed at least ten times. V usage is TRBV20-1 and J usage is TRBJ2-3, with TRBD1 identical over 11 bases. Per germline, CDR1 DFQATT and CDR2 SNEGSKA (reference sequence). CDR3 length: 14 amino acids. The V and J ends lost 7 bases and 1 base, in that order; junction bases with no gene match: 4. The CDR3 loop is CSVWTGGGTDTQYF. The CDR3 DNA follows: TGCAGTGTCTGGACAGGGGGCGGCACAGATACGCAGTATTTT.

Ten or more counts support this clone. The chain carries TRBV6-4 and TRBJ2-1; no clear D gene. In germline, CDR1 is MRHNA, CDR2 SNTAGT. This CDR3 comprises 13 residues. V gave up 2 bases and J gave up 5 bases, with 7 bases separating them. The CDR3 region is CASSDSQDNEQFF. The DNA of the CDR3 is TGTGCCAGCAGTGACAGCCAGGACAATGAGCAGTTCTTC.

There are many counts of this clone. The chain uses TRBV19 and TRBJ2-4, with 9 bases identical to TRBD2. Germline V gene sequence: CDR1 LNHDA, CDR2 SQIVND (reference sequence). The CDR3 consists of 17 residues. After removal of 7 bases from V and 4 bases from J, the junction contained 14 bases not matched to a gene. CDR3 amino acids: CASTGAGVAGEKNIQYF. The DNA of the CDR3 is TGTGCCAGTACAGGGGCAGGAGTAGCGGGAGAGAAAAACATTCAGTACTTC.

This clone was seen many times. This rearrangement joins TRBV28 to TRBJ2-7; 7 positions agree with TRBD1. This CDR3 has 15 residues. V lost 5 bases, J lost 2 bases, and 9 bases stayed unmatched. The germline V gene has CDR1 MDHEN and CDR2 SYDVKM. The CDR3 nucleotides read TGTGCCAGCAGTCCCAACAGGGGTTTCCCCTACGAGCAGTACTTC. Amino acid sequence: CASSPNRGFPYEQYF.

This clone was seen repeatedly, ten times or more. V gene TRBV6-6 combines with J gene TRBJ2-1; weak D call: TRBD2 (5 bases). The CDR3 sequence is 15 residues long. Trimming left V 2 bases short and J 0 bases short, with 8 bases between. Germline lookup yields CDR1 MNHNY and CDR2 SVGAGI (reference sequence). The CDR3 DNA follows: TGTGCCAGCAGTTACCGGGAAAGCTCCTACAATGAGCAGTTCTTC. Protein sequence: CASSYRESSYNEQFF.

Many counts were recorded for this clone. The rearrangement joins TRBV9 to TRBJ1-1; 7 bases map to TRBD1. Germline CDR1 SGDLS, CDR2 YYNGEE. The CDR3 is 13 amino acids. Trimming cost V 4 bases and J 2 bases; bases outside gene matches: 2. The CDR3 loop is CASSQGVNTEAFF. As DNA, the CDR3 is TGTGCCAGCAGCCAGGGGGTCAACACTGAAGCTTTCTTT.

This clone was observed a handful of times. The CDR3 DNA sequence: TGCAGTGCTAGGGTAGGACAGGGGGTCAGAGAGCAGTTCTTC. Translating it yields CSARVGQGVREQFF. The rearrangement links TRBV20-1 to TRBJ2-1, with 10 bases fitting TRBD1. Germline V gene sequence: CDR1 DFQATT, CDR2 SNEGSKA (reference sequence). There are 14 residues in the CDR3. After removal of 3 bases from V and 10 bases from J, the junction contained 9 bases not matched to a gene.

This clone has more than one count but fewer than ten. V and J are TRBV5-4 and TRBJ2-1; maybe TRBD1 (6 bases). Trimming pared 4 bases from V and 1 base from J, leaving 15 bases between. Looked up from germline, CDR1 is SGHNT and CDR2 is YYREEE (reference sequence). There are 16 residues in the CDR3. Here the CDR3 DNA reads TGTGCCAGCAGCGAGCCAGACAGGAATTCCTACAATGAGCAGTTCTTC. This sequence encodes CASSEPDRNSYNEQFF.

On this clone itself: At one boundary the junction diverges from the germline segment, which might be a read error. This chain links TRBV29-1 with TRBJ2-6, with D tentatively TRBD1 (5 bases). The CDR3 spans 14 residues. Germline V gene data show CDR1 as SQVTM and CDR2 as ANQGSEA. CDR3 amino acids: CSVSTASGANGLTF. The CDR3 nucleotides read TGCAGCGTATCGACAGCGTCTGGGGCCAACGGCCTGACTTTC.